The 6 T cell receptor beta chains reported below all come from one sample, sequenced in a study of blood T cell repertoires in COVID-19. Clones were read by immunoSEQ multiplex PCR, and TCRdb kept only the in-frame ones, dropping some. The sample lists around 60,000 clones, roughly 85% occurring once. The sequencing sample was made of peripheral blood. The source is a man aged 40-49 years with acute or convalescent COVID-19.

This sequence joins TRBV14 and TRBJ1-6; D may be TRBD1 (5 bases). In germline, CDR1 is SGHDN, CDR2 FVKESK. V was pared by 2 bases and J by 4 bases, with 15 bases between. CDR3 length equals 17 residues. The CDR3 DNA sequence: TGTGCCAGCAGCCAAATCGGCGGGACGGGTTATAATTCACCCCTCCACTTT. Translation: CASSQIGGTGYNSPLHF.

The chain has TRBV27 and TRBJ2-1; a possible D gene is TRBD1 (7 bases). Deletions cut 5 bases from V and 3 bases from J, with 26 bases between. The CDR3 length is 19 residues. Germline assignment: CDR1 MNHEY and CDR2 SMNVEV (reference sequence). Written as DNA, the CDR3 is TGTGCCAGCAGTCCCAGGGGGGACTGGGGGCCAGAAGGCTACAATGAGCAGTTCTTC. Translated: CASSPRGDWGPEGYNEQFF.

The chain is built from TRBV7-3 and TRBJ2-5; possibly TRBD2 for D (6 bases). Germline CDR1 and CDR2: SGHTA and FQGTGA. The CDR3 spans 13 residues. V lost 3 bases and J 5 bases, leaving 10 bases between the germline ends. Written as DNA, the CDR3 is TGTGCCAGCAGCTTGACTAGTTTCGAGACCCAGTACTTC. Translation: CASSLTSFETQYF.

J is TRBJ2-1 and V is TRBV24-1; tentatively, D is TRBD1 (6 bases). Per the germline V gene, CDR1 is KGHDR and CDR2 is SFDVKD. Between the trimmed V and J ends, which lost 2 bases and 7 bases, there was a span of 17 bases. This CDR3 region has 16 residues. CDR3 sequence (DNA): TGTGCCACCAGTGATTCTAGGCAGGGGTACCGGAATGAGCAGTTCTTC. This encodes CATSDSRQGYRNEQFF.

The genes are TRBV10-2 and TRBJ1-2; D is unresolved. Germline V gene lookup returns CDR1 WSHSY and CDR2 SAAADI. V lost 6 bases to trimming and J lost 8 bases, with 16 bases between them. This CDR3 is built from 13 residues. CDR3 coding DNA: TGCGCCAGCAGAGAGGCGGGGTTGAGAGGCTACACCTTC. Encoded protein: CASREAGLRGYTF.

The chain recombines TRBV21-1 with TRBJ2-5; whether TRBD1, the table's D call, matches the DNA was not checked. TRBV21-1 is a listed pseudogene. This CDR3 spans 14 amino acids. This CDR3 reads CASSNKQGEETQYF. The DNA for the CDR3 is TGTGCCAGCAGCAATAAACAGGGTGAGGAGACCCAGTACTTC.